The clone carrying this T cell receptor beta chain occurred a few times. Its antigen is unknown. This sample stems from a study of identical twins. Study observations and caveats: Models underestimated TCR alpha sharing (out-of-frame) in monozygotic twins. Diverse VJ usage suggested most zero-insertion clonotypes were not invariant T cells.

Germline assignment: CDR1 MGHRA and CDR2 YSYEKL. This CDR3 comprises 12 residues. Trimming left V 7 bases short and J 3 bases short, with 7 bases between. Unique molecular identifiers were present on the cDNA, which also gained a universal primer site by template switching. TCRdb analysed the 5' RACE reads with MiXCR anew, one entry per CDR3 protein. The sample lists approximately 550,000 distinct CDR3 sequences; 20% to 25% were seen once. These data also formed part of another study, on yellow fever vaccine responses in identical twins.

This TCR was recovered from a woman between 18 and 29 years old in good health. The sample comprised CD4+ T cells sorted from blood. The chain links TRBV4-1 to TRBJ2-1; D is unclear. The CDR3 loop is CASTSDYNEQFF. CDR3 DNA: TGCGCCAGCACAAGCGACTACAATGAGCAGTTCTTC.